These T cell receptor beta chains were read from a single sample in a study of OX40 agonist ivuxolimab in advanced cancers. Measured with immunoSEQ multiplex PCR; TCRdb has only the in-frame clones, and not every one. The sample holds 100,000 to 140,000 clones, less than 95% seen once. The source material was CD4+ or CD8+ T cells sorted from blood, sampled in a trial of the OX40 agonist ivuxolimab. All receptors come from an adult with an advanced solid tumor such as melanoma, head and neck, liver or kidney cancer. Both conserved end residues are part of each CDR3. The order of the fields is V gene, D gene, J gene, clone size, CDR3 length, CDR3 protein, CDR3 DNA. A D gene is named only where the DNA matches it firmly. Clone size is given for some rows only: seen once, a few or many times, or a class if the clone is expanded.

v_gene: TRBV9; d_gene: -; j_gene: TRBJ2-1; abundance: -; len: 18; CDR3aa: CASSVATNLGGDYNEQFF; CDR3nt: TGTGCCAGCAGCGTAGCCACCAACCTTGGTGGGGACTACAATGAGCAGTTCTTC
v_gene: TRBV11-3; d_gene: -; j_gene: TRBJ2-7; abundance: -; len: 11; CDR3aa: CASSLSDEQYF; CDR3nt: TGTGCCAGCAGCTTATCCGACGAGCAGTACTTC
v_gene: TRBV10-3; d_gene: -; j_gene: TRBJ1-1; abundance: once; len: 16; CDR3aa: CAISGYPTGMNTEAFF; CDR3nt: TGTGCCATCAGTGGTTACCCGACAGGTATGAACACTGAAGCTTTCTTT
v_gene: TRBV5-6; d_gene: -; j_gene: TRBJ1-2; abundance: -; len: 11; CDR3aa: CASSLLSVYTF; CDR3nt: TGTGCCAGCAGCTTGTTGTCCGTCTACACCTTC
v_gene: TRBV11-3; d_gene: TRBD1; j_gene: TRBJ2-7; abundance: -; len: 14; CDR3aa: CASSLRQGPYEQYF; CDR3nt: TGTGCCAGCAGCTTAAGACAGGGACCCTACGAGCAGTACTTC
v_gene: TRBV9; d_gene: -; j_gene: TRBJ1-6; abundance: -; len: 15; CDR3aa: CASSVGTPGSSPLHF; CDR3nt: TGTGCCAGCAGCGTCGGGACCCCCGGGAGCTCACCCCTCCACTTT
v_gene: TRBV6-1; d_gene: TRBD2; j_gene: TRBJ2-3; abundance: -; len: 14; CDR3aa: CASSGGRGADTQYF; CDR3nt: TGTGCCAGCAGTGGCGGGAGAGGGGCAGATACGCAGTATTTT
v_gene: TRBV5-4; d_gene: -; j_gene: TRBJ2-1; abundance: -; len: 13; CDR3aa: CASSLVGVGEQFF; CDR3nt: TGTGCCAGCAGCTTGGTTGGAGTAGGTGAGCAGTTCTTC
v_gene: TRBV28; d_gene: TRBD2; j_gene: TRBJ2-1; abundance: -; len: 18; CDR3aa: CASSPPVGLAGGRNEQFF; CDR3nt: TGTGCCAGCAGTCCCCCCGTGGGGCTAGCGGGAGGGCGGAATGAGCAGTTCTTC
v_gene: TRBV7-2; d_gene: -; j_gene: TRBJ2-2; abundance: -; len: 14; CDR3aa: CASSPKPGTGELFF; CDR3nt: TGTGCCAGCAGCCCAAAACCGGGGACCGGGGAGCTGTTTTTT
v_gene: TRBV30; d_gene: TRBD2; j_gene: TRBJ2-3; abundance: -; len: 15; CDR3aa: CAWRGASGATDTQYF; CDR3nt: TGTGCCTGGAGAGGGGCTAGCGGGGCCACAGATACGCAGTATTTT
v_gene: TRBV10-3; d_gene: TRBD2; j_gene: TRBJ2-3; abundance: -; len: 14; CDR3aa: CAIQLGGGTDTQYF; CDR3nt: TGTGCCATCCAACTTGGCGGGGGGACAGATACGCAGTATTTT
v_gene: TRBV28; d_gene: -; j_gene: TRBJ1-1; abundance: -; len: 15; CDR3aa: CASSPWGERNTEAFF; CDR3nt: TGTGCCAGCAGCCCCTGGGGAGAGCGGAACACTGAAGCTTTCTTT
v_gene: TRBV19; d_gene: TRBD2; j_gene: TRBJ2-1; abundance: -; len: 18; CDR3aa: CASSIPYSGRAFSNEQFF; CDR3nt: TGTGCCAGTAGTATCCCTTATAGCGGGAGGGCCTTTAGCAATGAGCAGTTCTTC
v_gene: TRBV27; d_gene: -; j_gene: TRBJ1-5; abundance: -; len: 16; CDR3aa: CASSLSGTHSNQPQHF; CDR3nt: TGTGCCAGCAGTTTATCCGGGACCCACAGCAATCAGCCCCAGCATTTT
v_gene: TRBV5-5; d_gene: -; j_gene: TRBJ1-1; abundance: -; len: 14; CDR3aa: CASSPGTRNTEAFF; CDR3nt: TGTGCCAGCAGCCCCGGGACTCGGAACACTGAAGCTTTCTTT
v_gene: TRBV13; d_gene: TRBD2; j_gene: TRBJ2-2; abundance: -; len: 16; CDR3aa: CASSLTSGSYTGELFF; CDR3nt: TGTGCCAGCAGCCTAACTAGCGGGAGTTATACCGGGGAGCTGTTTTTT
v_gene: TRBV5-1; d_gene: -; j_gene: TRBJ2-7; abundance: once; len: 14; CDR3aa: CASSLEGRGYEQYF; CDR3nt: TGCGCCAGCAGCTTGGAAGGCAGAGGCTACGAGCAGTACTTC
v_gene: TRBV28; d_gene: -; j_gene: TRBJ2-5; abundance: -; len: 15; CDR3aa: CASRPRAGPQETQYF; CDR3nt: TGTGCCAGCAGACCTCGGGCAGGCCCCCAAGAGACCCAGTACTTC
v_gene: TRBV5-5; d_gene: TRBD1; j_gene: TRBJ2-7; abundance: -; len: 17; CDR3aa: CASSPGQGAQRGHEQYF; CDR3nt: TGTGCCAGCAGCCCCGGACAGGGGGCTCAAAGGGGGCACGAGCAGTACTTC
v_gene: TRBV18; d_gene: -; j_gene: TRBJ1-1; abundance: -; len: 16; CDR3aa: CASSPVPLAANTEAFF; CDR3nt: TGTGCCAGCTCACCAGTCCCCCTGGCCGCGAACACTGAAGCTTTCTTT
v_gene: TRBV18; d_gene: -; j_gene: TRBJ1-2; abundance: -; len: 15; CDR3aa: CASSPTSSSELGYTF; CDR3nt: TGTGCCAGCTCACCGACCAGCAGCAGCGAATTGGGCTACACCTTC
v_gene: TRBV6-5; d_gene: TRBD2; j_gene: TRBJ2-7; abundance: -; len: 15; CDR3aa: CASSYLAGFSYEQYF; CDR3nt: TGTGCCAGCAGTTATTTAGCGGGGTTCTCCTACGAGCAGTACTTC
v_gene: TRBV28; d_gene: -; j_gene: TRBJ1-1; abundance: -; len: 14; CDR3aa: CASSHSGGNTEAFF; CDR3nt: TGTGCCAGCAGTCACTCGGGGGGGAACACTGAAGCTTTCTTT
v_gene: TRBV10-1; d_gene: -; j_gene: TRBJ2-7; abundance: -; len: 13; CDR3aa: CASSENYPGEQYF; CDR3nt: TGCGCCAGCAGTGAGAATTACCCGGGGGAGCAGTACTTC
v_gene: TRBV19; d_gene: TRBD2; j_gene: TRBJ2-7; abundance: -; len: 16; CDR3aa: CASSISPGGSLYEQYF; CDR3nt: TGTGCCAGTAGTATCTCCCCCGGCGGGAGTCTCTACGAGCAGTACTTC
v_gene: TRBV5-1; d_gene: TRBD1; j_gene: TRBJ2-5; abundance: -; len: 15; CDR3aa: CASSLAGQGVETQYF; CDR3nt: TGCGCCAGCAGCTTGGCGGGACAGGGAGTGGAGACCCAGTACTTC
v_gene: TRBV7-2; d_gene: TRBD1; j_gene: TRBJ1-2; abundance: once; len: 13; CDR3aa: CASTPGQSYGYTF; CDR3nt: TGTGCCAGCACCCCGGGACAGTCCTATGGCTACACCTTC
v_gene: TRBV11-1; d_gene: -; j_gene: TRBJ1-1; abundance: -; len: 14; CDR3aa: CASSLDAANTEAFF; CDR3nt: TGTGCCAGCAGCTTAGACGCGGCTAACACTGAAGCTTTCTTT
v_gene: TRBV28; d_gene: TRBD1; j_gene: TRBJ1-4; abundance: -; len: 14; CDR3aa: CASSLYRGREKLFF; CDR3nt: TGTGCCAGCAGTTTATACAGGGGGAGGGAAAAACTGTTTTTT
v_gene: TRBV7-3; d_gene: -; j_gene: TRBJ1-1; abundance: -; len: 14; CDR3aa: CASRSGLPNTEAFF; CDR3nt: TGTGCCAGCAGATCAGGACTTCCGAACACTGAAGCTTTCTTT
v_gene: TRBV5-1; d_gene: -; j_gene: TRBJ2-2; abundance: -; len: 14; CDR3aa: CASSEGSNTGELFF; CDR3nt: TGCGCCAGCAGCGAGGGCTCAAACACCGGGGAGCTGTTTTTT
v_gene: TRBV28; d_gene: TRBD1; j_gene: TRBJ1-1; abundance: -; len: 13; CDR3aa: CASIGQGASEAFF; CDR3nt: TGTGCCAGCATCGGACAGGGGGCTTCTGAAGCTTTCTTT
v_gene: TRBV9; d_gene: -; j_gene: TRBJ1-1; abundance: few; len: 13; CDR3aa: CASSVDLNTEAFF; CDR3nt: TGTGCCAGCAGCGTAGATCTGAACACTGAAGCTTTCTTT
v_gene: TRBV30; d_gene: -; j_gene: TRBJ1-3; abundance: -; len: 13; CDR3aa: CAWGQDSGNTIYF; CDR3nt: TGTGCCTGGGGGCAAGACTCTGGAAACACCATATATTTT
v_gene: TRBV6-5; d_gene: -; j_gene: TRBJ1-1; abundance: -; len: 15; CDR3aa: CASSYSAAMNTEAFF; CDR3nt: TGTGCCAGCAGTTACTCAGCAGCCATGAACACTGAAGCTTTCTTT
v_gene: TRBV10-3; d_gene: -; j_gene: TRBJ2-3; abundance: -; len: 17; CDR3aa: CAMSPVGLTTFTDTQYF; CDR3nt: TGTGCCATGTCCCCAGTGGGACTCACCACATTCACAGATACGCAGTATTTT
v_gene: TRBV9; d_gene: -; j_gene: TRBJ1-6; abundance: -; len: 14; CDR3aa: CASSVAGIGSPLHF; CDR3nt: TGTGCCAGCAGCGTAGCAGGGATCGGTTCACCCCTCCACTTT